Below, 2 T cell receptor beta chains from the same sample are listed, as sequenced in a study of cytomegalovirus exposure and HLA in healthy donors (dated by TCRdb to the late 2010s). Library prep was done by the immunoSEQ multiplex PCR assay. A mixture of 60 forward primers for TCR Vbeta segments and 13 reverse primers for TCR Jbeta segments was used in the multiplex PCR. In its TCRdb copy, this immuneACCESS table keeps in-frame sequences only and misses some clones. Where compared with another copy, unresolved V genes explain less than half of these, and the others have no known cause. The sample table lists over 150,000 clones, 77% of them with a count of one. Of the sample, roughly 3.6% falls within the top ten clones. Sample: PBMCs. These receptors came from a woman aged 55-69 years in good health and CMV-seropositive.

This clone came up once. The chain couples TRBV6-6 to TRBJ2-1; 8 bases map to TRBD2. From germline, CDR1 is MNHNY and CDR2 SVGAGI (reference sequence). J was trimmed by 6 bases and V by 4 bases; bases with no gene match: 5. CDR3 length: 14 amino acids. CDR3 in DNA: TGTGCCAGCAGTTTAGTCGGGGGGGCCAATGAGCAGTTCTTC. Translated: CASSLVGGANEQFF.

As for this clone: A read error may produce the germline difference seen at one junction end. The chain uses TRBV6-5 and TRBJ1-2, with a weak D call TRBD1 (5 bases). Germline loops: CDR1 MNHEY, CDR2 SVGAGI. CDR3 size: 14 residues. CDR3 region: CASSWDGTNYGYTF. Here the CDR3 DNA reads TGTGCCAGCAGTTGGGACGGGACTAACTATGGCTACACTTTC.